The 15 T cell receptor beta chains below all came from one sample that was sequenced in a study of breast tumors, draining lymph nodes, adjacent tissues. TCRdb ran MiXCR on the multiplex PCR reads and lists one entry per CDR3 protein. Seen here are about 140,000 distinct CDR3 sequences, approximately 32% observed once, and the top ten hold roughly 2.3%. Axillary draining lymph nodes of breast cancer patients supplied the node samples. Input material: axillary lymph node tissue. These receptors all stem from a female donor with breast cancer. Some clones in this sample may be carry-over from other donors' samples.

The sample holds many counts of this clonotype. The CDR3 region has the DNA TGTGCCACCACTTGGGCATCCGGTTTAAGTCAGCCCCAGCATTTT. Translating it yields CATTWASGLSQPQHF. J is TRBJ1-5 and V is TRBV24-1; D uncertain. V gave up 8 bases and J gave up 6 bases, with 19 bases separating them. CDR3 length: 15 residues. The germline V gene encodes CDR1 KGHDR and CDR2 SFDVKD.

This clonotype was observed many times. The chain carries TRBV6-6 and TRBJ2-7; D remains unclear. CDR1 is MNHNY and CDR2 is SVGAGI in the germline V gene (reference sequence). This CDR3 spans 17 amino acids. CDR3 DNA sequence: TGTGCCAGCAGTCACTCGCGAGAAGGGCAGGCGGCCTACGAGCAGTACGTC. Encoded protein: CASSHSREGQAAYEQYV.

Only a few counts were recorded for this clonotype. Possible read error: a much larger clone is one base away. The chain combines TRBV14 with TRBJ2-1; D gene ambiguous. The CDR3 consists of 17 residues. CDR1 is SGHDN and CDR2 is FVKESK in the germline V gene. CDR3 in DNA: TGTGCCAGCAGCCCCACCTGGGCAGCGAGCTCCTACACTGAGCAGTTCTTC. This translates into CASSPTWAASSYTEQFF.

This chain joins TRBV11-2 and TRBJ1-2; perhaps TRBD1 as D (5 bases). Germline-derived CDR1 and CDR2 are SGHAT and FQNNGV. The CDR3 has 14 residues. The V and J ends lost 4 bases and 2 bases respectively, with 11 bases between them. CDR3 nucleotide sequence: TGTGCCAGCAGCTCTATACACAGGAACTATGGCTACACCTTC. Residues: CASSSIHRNYGYTF.

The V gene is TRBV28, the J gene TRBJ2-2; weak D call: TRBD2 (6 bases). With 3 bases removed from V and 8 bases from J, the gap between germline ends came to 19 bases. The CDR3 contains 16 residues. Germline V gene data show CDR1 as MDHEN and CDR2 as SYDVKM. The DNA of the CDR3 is TGTGCCAGCAGTTTCCATCTCCAGGTCGCGGGGGGGGAGCTGTTTTTT. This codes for CASSFHLQVAGGELFF.

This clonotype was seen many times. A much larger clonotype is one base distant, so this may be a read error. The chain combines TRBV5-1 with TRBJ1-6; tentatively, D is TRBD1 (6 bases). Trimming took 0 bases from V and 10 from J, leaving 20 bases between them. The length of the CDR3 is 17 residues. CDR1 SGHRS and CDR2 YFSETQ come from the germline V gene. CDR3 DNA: TGCGCCAGCAGCTTGGGGGATTCGGACAGCGTTTTGTCACCCCTCCACTTT. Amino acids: CASSLGDSDSVLSPLHF.

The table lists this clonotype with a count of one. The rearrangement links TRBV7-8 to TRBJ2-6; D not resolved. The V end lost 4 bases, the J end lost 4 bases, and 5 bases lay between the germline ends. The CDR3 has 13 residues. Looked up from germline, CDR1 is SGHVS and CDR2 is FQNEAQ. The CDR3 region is CASSSLGANVLTF. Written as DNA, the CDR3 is TGTGCCAGCAGCTCACTAGGGGCCAACGTCCTGACTTTC. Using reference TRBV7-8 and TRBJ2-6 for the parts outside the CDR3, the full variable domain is GAGVSQSPRYKVAKRGQDVALRCDPISGHVSLFWYQQALGQGPEFLTYFQNEAQLDKSGLPSDRFFAERPEGSVSTLKIQRTQQEDSAVYLCASSSLGANVLTFGAGSRLTVL.

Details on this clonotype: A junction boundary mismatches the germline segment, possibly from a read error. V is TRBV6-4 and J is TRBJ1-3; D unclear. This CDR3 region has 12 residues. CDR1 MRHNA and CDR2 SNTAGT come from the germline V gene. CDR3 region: CASSDGRNTIYF. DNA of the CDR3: TGTGCCAGCAGTGACGGGAGGAACACTATATATTTT.

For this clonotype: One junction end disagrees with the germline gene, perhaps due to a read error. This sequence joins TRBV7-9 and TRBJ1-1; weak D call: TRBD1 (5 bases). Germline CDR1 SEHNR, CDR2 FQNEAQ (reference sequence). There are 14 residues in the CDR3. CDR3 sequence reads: CASTPRGANTEALF. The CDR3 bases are TGTGCCAGCACCCCCCGAGGGGCGAACACTGAAGCTCTCTTT. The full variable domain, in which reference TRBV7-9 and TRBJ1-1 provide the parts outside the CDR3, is DTGVSQNPRHKITKRGQNVTFRCDPISEHNRLYWYRQTLGQGPEFLTYFQNEAQLEKSRLLSDRFSAERPKGSFSTLEIQRTEQGDSAMYLCASTPRGANTEALFGQGTRLTVV.

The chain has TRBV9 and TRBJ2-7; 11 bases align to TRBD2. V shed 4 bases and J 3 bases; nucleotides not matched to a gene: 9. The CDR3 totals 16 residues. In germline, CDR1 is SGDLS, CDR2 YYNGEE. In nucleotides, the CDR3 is TGTGCCAGCAGCCGTACCTTAGCGGGAGGGCTCTACGAGCAGTACTTC. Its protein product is CASSRTLAGGLYEQYF.

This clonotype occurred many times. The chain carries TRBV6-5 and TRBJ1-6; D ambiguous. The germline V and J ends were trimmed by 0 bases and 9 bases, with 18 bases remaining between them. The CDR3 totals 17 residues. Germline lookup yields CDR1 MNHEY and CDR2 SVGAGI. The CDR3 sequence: CASSYSENLLGGSPLHF. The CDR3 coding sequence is TGTGCCAGCAGTTACTCGGAGAACCTACTCGGCGGTTCACCCCTCCACTTT.

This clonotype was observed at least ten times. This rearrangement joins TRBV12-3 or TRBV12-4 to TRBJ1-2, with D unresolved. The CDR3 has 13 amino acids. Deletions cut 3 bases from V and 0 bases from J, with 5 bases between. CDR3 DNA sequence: TGTGCCAGCAGTTTTCGGTCTAACTATGGCTACACCTTC. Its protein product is CASSFRSNYGYTF.

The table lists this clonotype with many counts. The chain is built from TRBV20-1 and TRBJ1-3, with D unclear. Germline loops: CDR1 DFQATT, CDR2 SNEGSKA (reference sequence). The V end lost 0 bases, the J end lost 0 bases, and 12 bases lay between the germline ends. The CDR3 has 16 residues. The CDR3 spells CSARDETGSSGNTIYF. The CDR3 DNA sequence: TGCAGTGCTAGAGATGAGACGGGGTCCTCTGGAAACACCATATATTTT.

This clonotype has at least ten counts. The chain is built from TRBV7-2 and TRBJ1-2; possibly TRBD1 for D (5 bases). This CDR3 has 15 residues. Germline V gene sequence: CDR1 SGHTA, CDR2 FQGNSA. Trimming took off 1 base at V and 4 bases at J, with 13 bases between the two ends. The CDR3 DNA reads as TGTGCCAGCAGCTTAGGGGTGGGGGGAGCCTATGGCTACACCTTC. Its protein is CASSLGVGGAYGYTF.

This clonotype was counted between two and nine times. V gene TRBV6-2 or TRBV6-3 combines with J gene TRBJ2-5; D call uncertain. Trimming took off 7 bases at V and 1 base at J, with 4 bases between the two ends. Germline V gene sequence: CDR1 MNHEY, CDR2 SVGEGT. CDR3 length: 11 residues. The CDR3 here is CASTPQETQYF. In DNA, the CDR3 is TGTGCCAGCACCCCCCAAGAGACCCAGTACTTC.